A selection of T cell receptor beta chains follows, all from one sample in a study of T cell repertoires in cytomegalovirus infection. TCRdb recomputed calls from the reads with MiXCR, one row per CDR3 protein. Among 150,000 to 200,000 distinct CDR3 sequences listed, approximately 20% were seen once. What was sequenced was PBMCs. The receptors were gathered from a human donor in good health (CMV status not recorded). Some clones in this sample may be carry-over from other donors' samples. The CDR3 runs from the conserved cysteine through the conserved F or W. The D gene is left open where the match is weak. Clone size is stated in some rows and not others, as once, few, many or a class when expanded.

TGTGCCAGCAGCTTACACGGGGCTCGGTACGAGCAGTACTTC	CASSLHGARYEQYF	many	.	TRBV7-2	TRBJ2-7
TGTGCCAGCAGTTTCTCCTACGAGCAGTACTTC	CASSFSYEQYF	many	.	TRBV6-2/TRBV6-3	TRBJ2-7
TGTGCCAGCAGCCTTGGGCTAGCGGGAGGGCGGTTCTACAATGAGCAGTTCTTC	CASSLGLAGGRFYNEQFF	.	TRBD2	TRBV28	TRBJ2-1
TGTGCCAGCAGCAAACGGCCCGGGACAGGGATCGGGGCCAACGTCCTGACTTTC	CASSKRPGTGIGANVLTF	few	TRBD1	TRBV7-3	TRBJ2-6
TGTGCCAGTAGTATAAGAAGGGGAGGCAACAATGAGCAGTTCTTC	CASSIRRGGNNEQFF	few	.	TRBV19	TRBJ2-1
TGTGCCAGCAGTTCTAGAGGCAGGGGTGAAGAGCAGTACTTC	CASSSRGRGEEQYF	many	.	TRBV12-3/TRBV12-4	TRBJ2-7
TGTGCCAGCAGCCAAGATTATCTGGTCCGGGACACTGAAGCTTTCTTT	CASSQDYLVRDTEAFF	.	.	TRBV3-1	TRBJ1-1
TGCAGCGCGAGTCCTCCAGGGGTTCGCACCGGGGAGCTGTTTTTT	CSASPPGVRTGELFF	few	.	TRBV29-1	TRBJ2-2
TGTGCCAGCAGCTTACTAGCTTTGGGGACCGGGGAGCTGTTTTTT	CASSLLALGTGELFF	once	.	TRBV7-4	TRBJ2-2
TGCGCCAGCAGCCAAGATGGCGGGGTCTCCTACAATGAGCAGTTCTTC	CASSQDGGVSYNEQFF	.	.	TRBV4-1	TRBJ2-1
TGTGCCAGCAGTGAATATATTCCAGCGGGAGGGCTCTCCTACAATGAGCAGTTCTTC	CASSEYIPAGGLSYNEQFF	many	TRBD2	TRBV25-1	TRBJ2-1
TGTGCCAGCAGCTTGGATGGTCGGGGGACCAACGTCCTGACTTTC	CASSLDGRGTNVLTF	.	.	TRBV5-4	TRBJ2-6
TGTGCCATCAGCTCCCCACGGTCAGACAATGAGCAGTTCTTC	CAISSPRSDNEQFF	.	.	TRBV10-3	TRBJ2-1
TGTGCCAGCAGCCCAGGGGGAGTCTACGAGCAGTACTTC	CASSPGGVYEQYF	many	TRBD1	TRBV11-3	TRBJ2-7
TGTGCCAGTAGTCCGCCCCGGGACAGGATCCTTAGCAATCAGCCCCAGCATTTT	CASSPPRDRILSNQPQHF	few	TRBD1	TRBV19	TRBJ1-5
TGTGCCAGCAGTGCCACTAGCGGCTTTGGGGATACGCAGTATTTT	CASSATSGFGDTQYF	many	TRBD2	TRBV7-2	TRBJ2-3
TGTGCCAGCAGCCATGATGGGGCGGGAAGGAACGGTGAGCAGTTCTTC	CASSHDGAGRNGEQFF	few	.	TRBV14	TRBJ2-1
TGTGCCAGCAGTGAAGAGGTCGGGTTCATGAACACTGAAGCTTTCTTT	CASSEEVGFMNTEAFF	.	.	TRBV6-1	TRBJ1-1
TGTGCCAGCAGTCCGTCCAGGGATTTCACTGAAGCTTTCTTT	CASSPSRDFTEAFF	few	.	TRBV12-3/TRBV12-4	TRBJ1-1
TGTGCCAGCAGCCCACCGGGACAGGGAAATTCACCCCTCCACTTT	CASSPPGQGNSPLHF	many	TRBD1	TRBV7-8	TRBJ1-6
TGTGCCAGCAGCGCGCGAGGACAGGGGCAAGGCTACGAGCAGTACTTC	CASSARGQGQGYEQYF	.	TRBD1	TRBV13	TRBJ2-7
TGTGCCAGCAGTCTCGGACAGGGGGACTATGGCTACACCTTC	CASSLGQGDYGYTF	.	TRBD1	TRBV6-5	TRBJ1-2
TGTGCCAGCAGCCAAGATCGGGAGAGAGGGAACTCCTACAATGAGCAGTTCTTC	CASSQDRERGNSYNEQFF	.	.	TRBV4-2	TRBJ2-1
TGTGCCAGCAGCTTACACTCGCTTAACACCGGGGAGCTGTTTTTT	CASSLHSLNTGELFF	.	.	TRBV11-3	TRBJ2-2
TGTGCCTGGAGCCGCCCCTACGGGACAGATACGCAGTATTTT	CAWSRPYGTDTQYF	few	.	TRBV30	TRBJ2-3
TGTGCCACCAGCGCGGGCAGGGGAAGGAATGAGCAGTTCTTC	CATSAGRGRNEQFF	few	.	TRBV15	TRBJ2-1
TGTGCCAGCAGTAGAATAGACAGACCAACTAATGAAAAACTGTTTTTT	CASSRIDRPTNEKLFF	.	.	TRBV2	TRBJ1-4
TGTGCCAGCAACGGACCTAGGGATGGGAATGGCTACACCTTC	CASNGPRDGNGYTF	few	.	TRBV7-9	TRBJ1-2
TGTGCCAGCAGTGGATGGTCTAGGAATCAGCCCCAGCATTTT	CASSGWSRNQPQHF	few	.	TRBV2	TRBJ1-5
TGTGCCAGCGGCCAAGATTCGCTAGCGGGACGAACCGGGGAGCTGTTTTTT	CASGQDSLAGRTGELFF	.	TRBD2	TRBV14	TRBJ2-2
TGTGCCAGCAGCCTCCCGGACAGGGGAAACTACGAGCAGTACTTC	CASSLPDRGNYEQYF	few	TRBD1	TRBV7-4	TRBJ2-7
TGTGCTAGTGAGCGCCCCGGAGATTTACCCCTCCACTTT	CASERPGDLPLHF	.	.	TRBV12-5	TRBJ1-6
TGTGCCAGCAGCCCGGGACAGGGTAGCTCCTACGAGCAGTACTTC	CASSPGQGSSYEQYF	few	TRBD1	TRBV4-2	TRBJ2-7
TGTGCCATCGGGATGTCTACTCTGACTAGCGGGAGCGATGAGCAGTTCTTC	CAIGMSTLTSGSDEQFF	few	TRBD2	TRBV10-3	TRBJ2-1
TGTGCCGGCATAGCGGGAGACATACAAGAGACCCAGTACTTC	CAGIAGDIQETQYF	few	TRBD2	TRBV7-9	TRBJ2-5
TGTGCCAGCTCCTTTGCGTCCTACAATGAGCAGTTCTTC	CASSFASYNEQFF	many	.	TRBV19	TRBJ2-1
TGCAGTGCTAGACCTCCGGGACAGGGGAGAGACGAGCAGTACTTC	CSARPPGQGRDEQYF	.	TRBD1	TRBV20-1	TRBJ2-7
TGTGCCAGCAGTTTACAGGGGTGGACCTATGGCTACACCTTC	CASSLQGWTYGYTF	few	.	TRBV12-3/TRBV12-4	TRBJ1-2
TGCAGTGCTAGAGACGGGGGCGCTGAAGCTTTCTTT	CSARDGGAEAFF	many	.	TRBV20-1	TRBJ1-1
TGTGCCAGCAGCGCCTTAGCGGGAGTGGGAGAGCAGTACTTC	CASSALAGVGEQYF	many	TRBD2	TRBV7-8	TRBJ2-7
TGTGCCAGCAGTAACACTAGTCGGCGGGAGGGCCGGAATGAGCAGTTCTTC	CASSNTSRREGRNEQFF	.	TRBD2	TRBV6-2/TRBV6-3	TRBJ2-1
TGTGCCTGGAGTGTCATGAGGCAGCCCCAGCATTTT	CAWSVMRQPQHF	.	.	TRBV30	TRBJ1-5
TGTGCCAGCACCCCAGGACAGGGGGCTTCTCTCTACAATGAGCAGTTCTTC	CASTPGQGASLYNEQFF	.	TRBD1	TRBV6-2/TRBV6-3	TRBJ2-1
TGTGCCAGCAGCTTAGGGGACAGGGGAGGAGTCACCGGGGAGCTGTTTTTT	CASSLGDRGGVTGELFF	few	TRBD1	TRBV7-6	TRBJ2-2
TGTGCCAGCAGCCGAGTTAGTTTACTAGCGGGATGGGGAGAGACCCAGTACTTC	CASSRVSLLAGWGETQYF	.	TRBD2	TRBV11-3	TRBJ2-5
TGTGCCAGCAGTGGACAGGGGACTGAAGCTTTCTTT	CASSGQGTEAFF	.	TRBD1	TRBV2	TRBJ1-1
TGCGCCAGCAGCTTGAACGGCGGCCGGGTCGAAGAGACCCAGTACTTC	CASSLNGGRVEETQYF	.	.	TRBV5-1	TRBJ2-5
TGTGCCAGCTCACCGGGACAGGGCTTCAATGAGCAGTTCTTC	CASSPGQGFNEQFF	.	TRBD1	TRBV18	TRBJ2-1